The next 11 T cell receptor beta chains were all read from a single sample in a study of blood T cell repertoires in COVID-19. Only in-frame clones appear in the TCRdb table, and some are missing; sequencing was by immunoSEQ multiplex PCR. The table lists about 45,000 clones, 90% to 95% of them singletons. Sequenced sample: peripheral blood. Receptors were obtained from a human donor in a cohort sampled during active COVID-19.

This chain uses TRBV3-1 (or the pseudogene TRBV3-2) with TRBJ2-7; D might be TRBD2 (5 bases). The germline gives CDR1 LGHDT, CDR2 YNNKEL (reference sequence). The CDR3 runs 16 residues. V was pared by 5 bases and J by 0 bases, with 17 bases between. The CDR3 DNA is TGTGCCAGCAGCAACCGGGATTCCCGAGCCTCCTACGAGCAGTACTTC. Translating gives CASSNRDSRASYEQYF.

This clone was counted once. The chain recombines TRBV5-1 with TRBJ2-2; D perhaps matches TRBD2 (6 bases). The CDR3 runs 17 residues. The V gene's germline CDR1 is SGHRS and CDR2 YFSETQ. The ends were cut back, 0 bases at V and 7 bases at J, with 19 bases in the middle. The CDR3 bases are TGCGCCAGCAGCTTGGTCATGGGGGGTGCATCACACGGGGAGCTGTTTTTT. It specifies CASSLVMGGASHGELFF. The complete variable domain, with remaining parts taken from reference TRBV5-1 and TRBJ2-2, reads KAGVTQTPRYLIKTRGQQVTLSCSPISGHRSVSWYQQTPGQGLQFLFEYFSETQRNKGNFPGRFSGRQFSNSRSEMNVSTLELGDSALYLCASSLVMGGASHGELFFGEGSRLTVL.

The chain carries TRBV6-2 or TRBV6-3 and TRBJ2-7; D not certain. The CDR3 loop spans 15 amino acids. Per germline, CDR1 MNHEY and CDR2 SVGEGT. The V gene lost 2 bases and the J gene lost 3 bases, with 14 bases spanning the gap. In DNA form, the CDR3 reads TGTGCCAGCAGTTACGGGCCTCCTTCGTTCTACGAGCAGTACTTC. As protein: CASSYGPPSFYEQYF.

The chain combines TRBV4-1 with TRBJ1-3; TRBD1 agrees at 11 bases. This CDR3 comprises 21 residues. V lost 0 bases, J lost 0 bases, and 13 bases stayed unmatched. Germline assignment: CDR1 MGHRA and CDR2 YSYEKL. As DNA, the CDR3 is TGCGCCAGCAGCCAAGATTTACGAGGACAGGGGGCTACCGGCTCTGGAAACACCATATATTTT. Protein product: CASSQDLRGQGATGSGNTIYF.

The CDR3 nucleotides read TGTGCCAGTAGTAGGACAGCCACCTACGAGCAGTACTTC. Protein product: CASSRTATYEQYF. This chain uses TRBV19 with TRBJ2-7; TRBD1 is a possible D gene (6 bases). This CDR3 region has 13 residues. The V gene's germline CDR1 is LNHDA and CDR2 SQIVND (reference sequence). Trimming stripped 4 bases from V and 2 bases from J, with 9 bases between.

J is TRBJ2-7 and V is TRBV5-1, with TRBD2 identical over 7 bases. This CDR3 is built from 14 residues. The trim removed 0 bases at V and 0 bases at J, leaving 0 bases unmatched. Germline CDR1 is SGHRS and CDR2 is YFSETQ. The CDR3 bases are TGCGCCAGCAGCTTGGGCGGGGGCTCCTACGAGCAGTACTTC. Encoded protein: CASSLGGGSYEQYF.

The genes are TRBV7-9 and TRBJ2-7; D may be TRBD1 (5 bases). The V gene lost 1 base and the J gene lost 3 bases, with 16 bases spanning the gap. The CDR3 extends over 16 amino acids. The V gene's germline CDR1 is SEHNR and CDR2 FQNEAQ (reference sequence). The CDR3 DNA reads TGTGCCAGCAGCTTAGGGCGTAACAGGCCTCTCTACGAGCAGTACTTC. Translating gives CASSLGRNRPLYEQYF.

This rearrangement joins TRBV6-5 to TRBJ2-5; tentatively, D is TRBD1 (6 bases). Germline V gives CDR1 MNHEY, CDR2 SVGAGI. V lost 6 bases to trimming and J lost 4 bases, with 15 bases between them. This CDR3 is 14 amino acids long. The CDR3 loop reads CASSPDRFRETQYF. The CDR3, as DNA: TGTGCCAGCAGCCCCGACAGGTTTCGAGAGACCCAGTACTTC.

The chain combines TRBV7-2 with TRBJ2-3, with a tentative D call TRBD1 (6 bases). Germline loops: CDR1 SGHTA, CDR2 FQGNSA. The CDR3 has 13 residues. V lost 9 bases, J lost 0 bases, and 10 bases lay in between. The CDR3 loop is CASQGQSTDTQYF. DNA for the CDR3: TGTGCCAGTCAGGGACAAAGCACAGATACGCAGTATTTT.

This chain links TRBV6-5 with TRBJ1-1; TRBD1 is a possible D gene (6 bases). The CDR3 is made up of 15 amino acids. Trimming left V 6 bases short and J 2 bases short, with 16 bases between. CDR1 and CDR2 from the germline V gene are MNHEY and SVGAGI. Here the CDR3 reads CASSLGQTTNTEAFF. Here the CDR3 DNA reads TGTGCCAGCAGCCTAGGACAGACTACAAACACTGAAGCTTTCTTT.

V gene TRBV6-4 combines with J gene TRBJ1-3; D not certain. The germline V gene has CDR1 MRHNA and CDR2 SNTAGT. Trimming removed 0 bases from V and 1 base from J, with 28 bases in between. The CDR3 contains 22 residues. The CDR3 nucleotides read TGTGCCAGCAGTGACTCGGGAGGGCTGGCGCCGTCCGAAATCCCTTCTGGAAACACCATATATTTT. Residues: CASSDSGGLAPSEIPSGNTIYF.